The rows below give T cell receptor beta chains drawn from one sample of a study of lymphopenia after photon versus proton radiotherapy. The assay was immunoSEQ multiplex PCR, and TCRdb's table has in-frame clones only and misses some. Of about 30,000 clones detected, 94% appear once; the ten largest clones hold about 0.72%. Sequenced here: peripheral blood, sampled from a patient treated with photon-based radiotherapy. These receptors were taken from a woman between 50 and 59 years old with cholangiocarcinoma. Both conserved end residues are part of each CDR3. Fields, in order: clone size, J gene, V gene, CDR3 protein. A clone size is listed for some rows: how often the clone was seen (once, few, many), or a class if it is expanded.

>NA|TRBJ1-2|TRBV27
CASSPRTGLNKSGYTF
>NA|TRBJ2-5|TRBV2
CASVRETQYF
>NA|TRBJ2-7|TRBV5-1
CASSWGGWVAPGEQYF
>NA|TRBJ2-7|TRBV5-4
CASSPGRAAEQYF
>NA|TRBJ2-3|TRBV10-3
CAISPGLAGGSTDTQYF
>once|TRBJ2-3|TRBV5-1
CASSWPGRSTDTQYF
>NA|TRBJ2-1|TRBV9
CASRAGANNEQFF
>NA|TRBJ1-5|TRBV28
CASSLRQGGHSNQPQHF
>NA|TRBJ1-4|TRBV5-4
CASSLATGVGTNEKLFF
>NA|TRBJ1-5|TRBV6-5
CASSHGAPPGQPQHF
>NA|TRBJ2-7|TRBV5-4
CASSFGGGHSYEQYF
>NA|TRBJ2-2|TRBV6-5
CASSSMTLGNTGELFF
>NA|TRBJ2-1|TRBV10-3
CASDRGGRDEQFF
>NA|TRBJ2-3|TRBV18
CASSPRQEGGTDTQYF
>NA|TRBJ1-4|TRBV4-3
CASRRGQRADEKLFF
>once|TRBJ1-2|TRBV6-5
CASSGTGGRGYGYTF
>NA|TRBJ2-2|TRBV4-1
CASSSNLVGAGELFF
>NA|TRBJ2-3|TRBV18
CASSPVILVRADTQYF
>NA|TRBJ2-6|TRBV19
CASSIAQGVAGANVLTF
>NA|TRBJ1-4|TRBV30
CAWRGSLNEKLFF
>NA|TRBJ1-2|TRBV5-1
CASSSPGQAGSYTF
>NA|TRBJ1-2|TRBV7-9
CASSLEEADYGYTF
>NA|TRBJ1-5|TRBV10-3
CAISDGYSNQPQHF
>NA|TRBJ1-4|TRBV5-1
CASSLTGAGSEKLFF
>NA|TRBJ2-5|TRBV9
CASSSRDGDRETQYF
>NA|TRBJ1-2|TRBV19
CASALEGNYGYTF
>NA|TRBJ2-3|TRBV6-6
CASSRAGTGTDTQYF
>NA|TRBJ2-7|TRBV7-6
CASSLDGQGHEQYF
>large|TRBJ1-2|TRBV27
CASALRENYGYTF
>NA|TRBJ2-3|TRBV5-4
CASSLELAGGTDTQYF
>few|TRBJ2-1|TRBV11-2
CASSPRGLAGGLGIEQFF
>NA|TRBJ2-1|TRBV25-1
CASNKGSSYNEQFF
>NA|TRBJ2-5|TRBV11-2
CASSSTRETQYF
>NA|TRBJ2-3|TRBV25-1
CASSSAGAVTDTQYF
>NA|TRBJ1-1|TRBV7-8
CASSLRDWGTEAFF
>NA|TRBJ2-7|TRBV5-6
CASSLGAGNRKDEQYF
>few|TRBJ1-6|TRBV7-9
CASTPGPGPDSPLHF
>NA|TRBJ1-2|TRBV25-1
CASSGFSGTGDANYGYTF
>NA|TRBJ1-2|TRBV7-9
CASLPDRDYGYTF
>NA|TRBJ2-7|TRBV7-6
CASSSGTGDYEQYF
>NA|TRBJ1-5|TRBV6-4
CASSRDSHNQPQHF
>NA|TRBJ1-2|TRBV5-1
CASSLVGMNYGYTF
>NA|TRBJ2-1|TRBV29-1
CSGRGQGANEQFF
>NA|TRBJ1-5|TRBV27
CASSRLNSNQPQHF
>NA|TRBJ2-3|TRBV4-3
CASSQERGGADTQYF
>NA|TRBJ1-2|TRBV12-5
CASGRQEHYGYTF